The rows below give T cell receptor beta chains drawn from one sample of a study of CD8 T cells in Susac syndrome. TCRdb independently ran MiXCR on the immunoSEQ multiplex PCR reads; one entry per CDR3 protein. Of approximately 260,000 distinct CDR3 sequences in the sample, 96% were seen once. Source material: CD4+ T cells from PBMCs. The receptors originated from a human donor with Susac syndrome. Both conserved end residues are part of each CDR3. The D gene is left open where the match is weak. Only some rows state a clone size, as once, few, many or a class for expanded clones.

>.|TRBV4-2|TRBJ2-1|TRBD2
TGTGCCAGCAGCCAAGCACTAGCGGGGGGGTCCAATGAGCAGTTCTTC
CASSQALAGGSNEQFF
>once|TRBV3-1|TRBJ2-2|.
TGTGCCAGCACCCTGCTGGATACCGGGGAGCTGTTTTTT
CASTLLDTGELFF
>.|TRBV30|TRBJ1-2|.
TGTGCCTGGAGTTGGGGAGGGGCGCCCAACTATGGCTACACCTTC
CAWSWGGAPNYGYTF
>.|TRBV2|TRBJ1-1|.
TGTGCCAGCAGTGAAGAATGGGGGTCTGGAGCTTTCTTT
CASSEEWGSGAFF
>.|TRBV12-5|TRBJ2-1|.
TGTGCTAGTGGCCCAATCCTCGGACATTCCTACAATGAGCAGTTCTTC
CASGPILGHSYNEQFF
>.|TRBV20-1|TRBJ2-7|.
TGCAGTGCTAGTACGGCAGGGTCCTCACGATCCTACGAGCAGTACTTC
CSASTAGSSRSYEQYF
>.|TRBV20-1|TRBJ1-1|.
TGCAGTGGGGATACGAACACTGAAGCTTTCTTT
CSGDTNTEAFF
>.|TRBV14|TRBJ2-1|TRBD2
TGTGCCAGCAGCGTTAGCGGGAGGGCCATAGAGCAGTTCTTC
CASSVSGRAIEQFF
>.|TRBV15|TRBJ1-1|.
TGTGCCACCAGCAGAGGGGTGAGCACTGAAGCTTTCTTT
CATSRGVSTEAFF
>.|TRBV28|TRBJ2-5|TRBD2
TGTGCCAGCAGTTTCGGACTAGCGGGAGGTGGGGAGACCCAGTACTTC
CASSFGLAGGGETQYF
>.|TRBV29-1|TRBJ2-3|.
TGCAGCGTTGAACTCCTTCGGGAGACATGGGATACGCAGTATTTT
CSVELLRETWDTQYF
>once|TRBV4-1|TRBJ2-3|.
TGCGCCAGCAGCCAAGAAGTTAGGGTCGATACGCAGTATTTT
CASSQEVRVDTQYF
>.|TRBV30|TRBJ1-1|.
TGTGCCTGGAATATACAACTACAGAACACTGAAGCTTTCTTT
CAWNIQLQNTEAFF
>.|TRBV3-1|TRBJ1-1|.
TGTGCCAGCAGCCCCTACCGGGACAACACTGAAGCTTTCTTT
CASSPYRDNTEAFF
>.|TRBV5-1|TRBJ2-1|.
TGCGCCAGCAGCTTGGCCCGGCAAAATGAGCAGTTCTTC
CASSLARQNEQFF
>.|TRBV29-1|TRBJ1-2|.
TGCAGCGTTGAAGTTTTTGCGCTGGGTGGCTACACCTTC
CSVEVFALGGYTF
>once|TRBV3-1|TRBJ1-1|.
TGTGCCAGCAGCCAAGCCCATGAAGCTTTCTTT
CASSQAHEAFF
>.|TRBV7-3|TRBJ2-2|.
TGTGCCAGCAGCTTAACGTTGTGGGACACCGGGGAGCTGTTTTTT
CASSLTLWDTGELFF
>.|TRBV20-1|TRBJ1-5|.
TGCAGTGTGAGGCAGGAAATAAATCAGCCCCAGCATTTT
CSVRQEINQPQHF
>once|TRBV24-1|TRBJ1-2|.
TGTGCCACCAGAGGCGGGATGAACTATGGCTACACCTTC
CATRGGMNYGYTF
>once|TRBV29-1|TRBJ1-1|.
TGCAGCGCCTTTAAACAGGGGAACACTGAAGCTTTCTTT
CSAFKQGNTEAFF
>.|TRBV2|TRBJ2-1|TRBD1
TGTGCCAGCAGCCGAACGCGACAGGGGTCGTTCAATGAGCAGTTCTTC
CASSRTRQGSFNEQFF
>.|TRBV27|TRBJ1-1|.
TGTGCCAGCAGTTCGCGAGGGATTGCTGAAGCTTTCTTT
CASSSRGIAEAFF
>.|TRBV5-1|TRBJ2-3|.
TGCGCCAGCAGCTTGGAGACTGGGGGTGGCGGGTACGCAGATACGCAGTATTTT
CASSLETGGGGYADTQYF
>.|TRBV6-5|TRBJ2-1|TRBD1
TGTGCCAGCGGCCGGGACAGGGGTCGAAATGAGCAGTTCTTC
CASGRDRGRNEQFF
>once|TRBV12-3/TRBV12-4|TRBJ2-1|.
TGTGCCAGCAGTCCGAGGGCTCGGTACAATGAGCAGTTCTTC
CASSPRARYNEQFF
>.|TRBV9|TRBJ2-1|TRBD2
TGTGCCAGCAGCGGTAGCGGGAGCTCCTACAATGAGCAGTTCTTC
CASSGSGSSYNEQFF
>.|TRBV20-1|TRBJ2-5|.
TGCAGTGCTGTCCGACCCGCCGGGGCGACCCAAGAGACCCAGTACTTC
CSAVRPAGATQETQYF
>.|TRBV24-1|TRBJ2-1|.
TGTGCCACCAGTGATTTGACCTACAATGAGCAGTTCTTC
CATSDLTYNEQFF
>once|TRBV27|TRBJ1-5|.
TGTGCCAGCAGTCCCAGATGGAGCCTGAGAGAGCCCCAGCATTTT
CASSPRWSLREPQHF
>once|TRBV4-1|TRBJ1-1|.
TGCGCCAGCAGCCCGGGCGGGGGCTCGAACACTGAAGCTTTCTTT
CASSPGGGSNTEAFF